The 4 T cell receptor beta chains reported below all come from one sample, sequenced in a study of cytomegalovirus exposure and HLA in healthy donors. It was with 60 Vbeta and 13 Jbeta primers that the PCR ran. Libraries were prepared by immunoSEQ multiplex PCR; TCRdb keeps only in-frame clonotypes and omits some of them. There are fewer than 120,000 clones in the sample; more than 60% occur only once, and approximately 5.6% lies in the top ten. The material sequenced was PBMCs. The receptors here all came from a man younger than 45 in good health and CMV-seropositive.

The V and J genes are TRBV19 and TRBJ2-3, with a possible D match to TRBD2 (6 bases). Trimming pared 0 bases from V and 5 bases from J, leaving 15 bases between. This CDR3 is 16 amino acids long. Germline loops: CDR1 LNHDA, CDR2 SQIVND (reference sequence). For the CDR3, the DNA is TGTGCCAGTAGTATAGATCCGGTCCCAGCGGGAGATACGCAGTATTTT. This sequence encodes CASSIDPVPAGDTQYF.

The V gene is TRBV11-2, the J gene TRBJ2-7; D is unclear. V lost 2 bases and J 0 bases, leaving 8 bases between the germline ends. This CDR3 has 14 residues. From germline, CDR1 is SGHAT and CDR2 FQNNGV. For the CDR3, the DNA is TGTGCCAGCAGCTTACAAGTTAGCTCCTACGAGCAGTACTTC. Translation gives CASSLQVSSYEQYF.

The chain carries TRBV29-1 and TRBJ1-2; 8 bases align to TRBD1. Per germline, CDR1 SQVTM and CDR2 ANQGSEA. V was clipped by 7 bases and J by 0 bases; unmatched bases: 1. The CDR3 runs 12 residues. The CDR3 reads CSGGQANYGYTF. The CDR3 DNA reads TGCAGCGGGGGACAGGCTAACTATGGCTACACCTTC.

V usage is TRBV4-2 and J usage is TRBJ1-3; D not resolved. V was pared by 5 bases and J by 4 bases, with 21 bases between. CDR1 and CDR2 from the germline V gene are LGHNA and YNFKEQ. This CDR3 is 17 amino acids long. The CDR3 region is CASSSIGVRASGNTIYF. The CDR3 nucleotides read TGTGCCAGCAGCTCTATCGGAGTGAGGGCGTCGGGAAACACCATATATTTT.